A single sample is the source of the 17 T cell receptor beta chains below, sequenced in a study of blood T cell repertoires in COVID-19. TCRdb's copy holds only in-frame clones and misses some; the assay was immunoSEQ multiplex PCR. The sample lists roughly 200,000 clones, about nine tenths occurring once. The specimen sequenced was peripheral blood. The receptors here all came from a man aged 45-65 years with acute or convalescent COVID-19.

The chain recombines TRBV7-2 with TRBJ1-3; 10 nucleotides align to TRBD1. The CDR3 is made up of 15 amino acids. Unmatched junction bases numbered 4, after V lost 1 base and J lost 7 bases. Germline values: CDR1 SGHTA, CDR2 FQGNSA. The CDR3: CASSLEGQGTNTIYF. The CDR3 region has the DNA TGTGCCAGCAGCTTAGAGGGACAGGGGACGAACACCATATATTTT.

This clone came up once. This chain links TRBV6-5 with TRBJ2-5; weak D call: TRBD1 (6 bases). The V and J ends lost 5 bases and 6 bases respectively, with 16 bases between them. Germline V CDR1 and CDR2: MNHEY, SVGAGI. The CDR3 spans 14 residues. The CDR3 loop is CASSPTGRGQTQYF. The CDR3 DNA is TGTGCCAGCAGTCCAACAGGGAGAGGTCAGACCCAGTACTTC.

CDR3 sequence reads: CASSLAQDRETQYF. The CDR3 DNA follows: TGCGCCAGCAGCTTGGCCCAAGACAGGGAGACCCAGTACTTC. The V call is TRBV5-1, the J call TRBJ2-5, with D tentatively TRBD1 (6 bases). Per germline, CDR1 SGHRS and CDR2 YFSETQ. The CDR3 has 14 residues. V was shortened by 0 bases and J by 5 bases, with 11 bases between the two germline ends. The full variable domain, its missing parts supplied by reference TRBV5-1 and TRBJ2-5, is KAGVTQTPRYLIKTRGQQVTLSCSPISGHRSVSWYQQTPGQGLQFLFEYFSETQRNKGNFPGRFSGRQFSNSRSEMNVSTLELGDSALYLCASSLAQDRETQYFGPGTRLLVL.

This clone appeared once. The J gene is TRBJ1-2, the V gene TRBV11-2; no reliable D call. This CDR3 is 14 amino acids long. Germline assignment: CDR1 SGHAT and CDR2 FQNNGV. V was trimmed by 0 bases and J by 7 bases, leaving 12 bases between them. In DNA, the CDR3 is TGTGCCAGCAGCTTAGAAGCCGGATCGGGTGGCTACACCTTC. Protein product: CASSLEAGSGGYTF.

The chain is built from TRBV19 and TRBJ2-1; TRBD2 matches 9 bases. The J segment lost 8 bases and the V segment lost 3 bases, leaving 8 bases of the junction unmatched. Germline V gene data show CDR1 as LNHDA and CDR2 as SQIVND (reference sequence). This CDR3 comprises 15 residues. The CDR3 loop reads CASSIQGSGSDEQFF. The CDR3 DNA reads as TGTGCCAGTAGTATTCAAGGTAGCGGGAGTGATGAGCAGTTCTTC.

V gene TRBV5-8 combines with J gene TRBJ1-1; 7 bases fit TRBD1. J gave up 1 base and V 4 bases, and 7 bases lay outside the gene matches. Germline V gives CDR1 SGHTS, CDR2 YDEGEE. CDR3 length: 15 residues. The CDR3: CASSRGTAKNTEAFF. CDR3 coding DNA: TGTGCCAGCAGCCGGGGGACAGCGAAGAACACTGAAGCTTTCTTT.

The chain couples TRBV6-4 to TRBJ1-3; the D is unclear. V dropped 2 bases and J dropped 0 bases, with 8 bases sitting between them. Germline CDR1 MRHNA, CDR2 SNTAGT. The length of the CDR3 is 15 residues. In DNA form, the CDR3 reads TGTGCCAGCAGTGACCCTGTCGGCTCTGGAAACACCATATATTTT. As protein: CASSDPVGSGNTIYF.

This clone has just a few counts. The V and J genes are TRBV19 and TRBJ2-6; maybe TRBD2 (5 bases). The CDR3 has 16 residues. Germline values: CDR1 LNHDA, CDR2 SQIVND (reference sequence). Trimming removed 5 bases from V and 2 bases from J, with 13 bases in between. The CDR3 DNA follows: TGTGCCAGTAGTCTGCGGGCCAGCACTGGGGCCAACGTCCTGACTTTC. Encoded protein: CASSLRASTGANVLTF. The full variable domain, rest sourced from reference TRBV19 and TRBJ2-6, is DGGITQSPKYLFRKEGQNVTLSCEQNLNHDAMYWYRQDPGQGLRLIYYSQIVNDFQKGDIAEGYSVSREKKESFPLTVTSAQKNPTAFYLCASSLRASTGANVLTFGAGSRLTVL.

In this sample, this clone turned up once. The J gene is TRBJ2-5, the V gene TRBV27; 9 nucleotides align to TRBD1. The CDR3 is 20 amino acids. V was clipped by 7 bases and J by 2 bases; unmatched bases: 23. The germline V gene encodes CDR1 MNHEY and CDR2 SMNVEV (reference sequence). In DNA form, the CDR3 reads TGTGCCAGCAAGACGTCCTCGGGACAGGGCTTTTCGTGGGTACAAGAGACCCAGTACTTC. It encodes CASKTSSGQGFSWVQETQYF.

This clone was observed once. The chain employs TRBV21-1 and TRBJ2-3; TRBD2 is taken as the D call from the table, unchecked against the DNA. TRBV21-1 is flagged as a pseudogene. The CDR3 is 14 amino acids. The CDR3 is CASLQRRRADTQYF. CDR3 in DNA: TGTGCCAGCCTTCAGCGGCGGCGCGCAGATACGCAGTATTTT.

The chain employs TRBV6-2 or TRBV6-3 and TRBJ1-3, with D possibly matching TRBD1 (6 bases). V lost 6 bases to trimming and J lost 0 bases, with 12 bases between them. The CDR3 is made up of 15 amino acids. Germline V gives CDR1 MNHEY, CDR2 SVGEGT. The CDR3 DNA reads TGTGCCAGCAGCCCGGGACACGCCTCTGGAAACACCATATATTTT. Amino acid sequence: CASSPGHASGNTIYF.

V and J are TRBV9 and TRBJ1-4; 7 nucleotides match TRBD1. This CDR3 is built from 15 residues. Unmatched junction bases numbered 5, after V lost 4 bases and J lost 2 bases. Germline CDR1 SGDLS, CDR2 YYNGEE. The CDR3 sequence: CASSPGTATNEKLFF. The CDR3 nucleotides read TGTGCCAGCAGCCCCGGGACAGCTACTAATGAAAAACTGTTTTTT.

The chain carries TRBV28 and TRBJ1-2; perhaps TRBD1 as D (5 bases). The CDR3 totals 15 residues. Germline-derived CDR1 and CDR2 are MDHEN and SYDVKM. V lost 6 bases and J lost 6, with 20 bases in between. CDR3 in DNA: TGTGCCAGCAGAATGCTCCCAGGGTATCGGGATGGCTACACCTTC. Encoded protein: CASRMLPGYRDGYTF.

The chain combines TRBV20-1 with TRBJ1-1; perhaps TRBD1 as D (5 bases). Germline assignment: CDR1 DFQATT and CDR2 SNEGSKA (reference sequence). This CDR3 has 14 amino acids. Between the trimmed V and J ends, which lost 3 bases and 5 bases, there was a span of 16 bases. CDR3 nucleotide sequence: TGCAGTGCTAGTGTGGATGGGGGGAGGACTGAAGCTTTCTTT. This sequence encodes CSASVDGGRTEAFF.

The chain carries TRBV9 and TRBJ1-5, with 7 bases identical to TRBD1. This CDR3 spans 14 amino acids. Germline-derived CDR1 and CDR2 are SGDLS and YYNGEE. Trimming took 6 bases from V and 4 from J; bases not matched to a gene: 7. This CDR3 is CASNEEGANQPQHF. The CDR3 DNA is TGTGCCAGCAACGAGGAGGGGGCGAATCAGCCCCAGCATTTT.

The CDR3 is CATQGSTGELFF. CDR3 in DNA: TGTGCCACACAGGGATCGACCGGGGAGCTGTTTTTT. The chain links TRBV10-3 to TRBJ2-2, with D possibly TRBD1 on 6 matching bases. The V gene lost 10 bases and the J gene lost 5 bases, with 11 bases spanning the gap. The CDR3 spans 12 residues. Germline lookup yields CDR1 ENHRY and CDR2 SYGVKD.

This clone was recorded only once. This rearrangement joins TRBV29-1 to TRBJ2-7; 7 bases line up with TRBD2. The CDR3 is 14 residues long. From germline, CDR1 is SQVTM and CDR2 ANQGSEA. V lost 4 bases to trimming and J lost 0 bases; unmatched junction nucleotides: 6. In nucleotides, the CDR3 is TGCAGCGTTGGAAGGGGAGGGAGCTCCTACGAGCAGTACTTC. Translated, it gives CSVGRGGSSYEQYF.